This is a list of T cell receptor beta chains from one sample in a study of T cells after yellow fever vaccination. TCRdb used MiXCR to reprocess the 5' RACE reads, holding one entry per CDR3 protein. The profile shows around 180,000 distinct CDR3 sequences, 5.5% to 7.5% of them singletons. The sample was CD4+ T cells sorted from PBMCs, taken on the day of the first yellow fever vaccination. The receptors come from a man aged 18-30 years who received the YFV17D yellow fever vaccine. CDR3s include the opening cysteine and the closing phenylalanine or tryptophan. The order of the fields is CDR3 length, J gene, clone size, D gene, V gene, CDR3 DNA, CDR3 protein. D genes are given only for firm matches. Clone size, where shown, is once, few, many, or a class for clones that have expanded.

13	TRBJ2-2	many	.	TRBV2	TGTGCCAGCCGGACCGAGAACACCGGGGAGCTGTTTTTT	CASRTENTGELFF
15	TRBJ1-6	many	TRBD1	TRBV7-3	TGTGCCAGCAGCCTGGGGGGACAGCAAAATTCACCCCTCCACTTT	CASSLGGQQNSPLHF
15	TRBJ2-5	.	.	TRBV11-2	TGTGCCAGCAGCTCAGAGGGGGGGGTTGGGGAGACCCAGTACTTC	CASSSEGGVGETQYF
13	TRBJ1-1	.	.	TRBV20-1	TGCAGTGCTTCTCGGGTAGGGGACACTGAAGCTTTCTTT	CSASRVGDTEAFF
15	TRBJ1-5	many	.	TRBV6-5	TGTGCCAGCAGTTACTCCGGGGCAGCCGCCTACCCCCAGCATTTT	CASSYSGAAAYPQHF
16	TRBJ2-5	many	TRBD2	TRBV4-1	TGCGCCAGCAGCCAAGCAGTAGCGGGTCCAAAAGAGACCCAGTACTTC	CASSQAVAGPKETQYF
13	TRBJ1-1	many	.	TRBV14	TGTGCCAGCAGCCAAGCCAGTTACACTGAAGCTTTCTTT	CASSQASYTEAFF
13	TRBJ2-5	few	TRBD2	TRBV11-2	TGTGCCAGCAGAATAGCGGGGGGAGAGACCCAGTACTTC	CASRIAGGETQYF
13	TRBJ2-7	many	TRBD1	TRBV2	TGTGCCAGCAGTCCGGACAGGGACCACGAGCAGTACTTC	CASSPDRDHEQYF
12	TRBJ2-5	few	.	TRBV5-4	TGTGCCAGCAGCTCCTATACAGAGACCCAGTACTTC	CASSSYTETQYF